The clone carrying this T cell receptor beta chain has only one observation. This sample was included in a study of OX40 agonist ivuxolimab in advanced cancers. Study background: Ivuxolimab is an agonistic anti-OX40 (CD134) antibody, and patients were treated with it. Administration of intravenous ivuxolimab to patients occurred every 2 weeks at 0.01 to 10 mg/kg.

Libraries were prepared by immunoSEQ multiplex PCR; TCRdb keeps only in-frame clonotypes and omits some of them. The sample lists under 70,000 clones, around 81% occurring once. V dropped 4 bases and J dropped 3; count of bases not matched to a gene: 11. The length of the CDR3 is 16 residues. CDR1 and CDR2 from the germline V gene are SGHRS and YFSETQ. The sequence was obtained from an adult with an advanced solid tumor such as melanoma, head and neck, liver or kidney cancer. Sequenced here: CD4+ or CD8+ T cells sorted from blood, sampled in a trial of the OX40 agonist ivuxolimab. The V gene is TRBV5-1, the J gene TRBJ2-5, with 8 nucleotides matching TRBD2. The DNA for the CDR3 is TGCGCCAGCAGCACTCCGGGACTAGGGAGAGAAGAGACCCAGTACTTC. This encodes CASSTPGLGREETQYF.